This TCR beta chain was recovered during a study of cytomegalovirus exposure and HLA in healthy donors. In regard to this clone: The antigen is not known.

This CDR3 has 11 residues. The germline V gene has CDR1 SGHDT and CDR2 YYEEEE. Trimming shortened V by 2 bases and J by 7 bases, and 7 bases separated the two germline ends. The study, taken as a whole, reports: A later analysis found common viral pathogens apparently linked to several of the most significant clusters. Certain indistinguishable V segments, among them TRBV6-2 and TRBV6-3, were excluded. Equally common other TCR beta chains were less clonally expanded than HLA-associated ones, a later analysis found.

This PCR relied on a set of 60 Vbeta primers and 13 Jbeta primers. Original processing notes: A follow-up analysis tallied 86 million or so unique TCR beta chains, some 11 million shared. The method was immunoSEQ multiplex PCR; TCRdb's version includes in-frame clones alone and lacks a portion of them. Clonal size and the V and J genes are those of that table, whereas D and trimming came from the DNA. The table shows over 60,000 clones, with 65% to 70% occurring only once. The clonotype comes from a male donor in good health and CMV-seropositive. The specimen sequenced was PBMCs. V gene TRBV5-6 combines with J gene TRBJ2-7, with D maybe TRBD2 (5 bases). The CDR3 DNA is TGTGCCAGCAGCTTAAGGGAGGAGCAGTACTTC. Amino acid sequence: CASSLREEQYF.